This T cell receptor (beta chain) is from a study of cytomegalovirus exposure and HLA in healthy donors. Overall study: Earlier results showed roughly 120 million unique TCR beta sequences derived from approximately 170 million T cells.

After removal of 1 base from V and 3 bases from J, the junction contained 2 bases not matched to a gene. The V gene's germline CDR1 is SGHAT and CDR2 FQNNGV. The CDR3 has 14 amino acids. Findings and caveats of the study: Earlier findings revealed that most TCR beta V segments proved productive either about 87% or about 30% of the time.

The study ran its PCR with 60 Vbeta and 13 Jbeta primers. Clones were read by immunoSEQ multiplex PCR, and TCRdb kept only the in-frame ones, dropping some. The table lists around 180,000 clones, around 80% of them singletons, with 1.4% in the top ten. Comment on this clone: The antigen remains undetermined.

The gene calls are TRBV11-2 and TRBJ2-7; 8 bases fit TRBD1. This TCR was sampled from a woman aged 25 to 39 in good health and CMV-seropositive. The sequenced sample consisted of PBMCs. CDR3 DNA: TGTGCCAGCAGCTTAGGCGGACAGGGCTACGAGCAGTACTTC. Protein sequence: CASSLGGQGYEQYF.